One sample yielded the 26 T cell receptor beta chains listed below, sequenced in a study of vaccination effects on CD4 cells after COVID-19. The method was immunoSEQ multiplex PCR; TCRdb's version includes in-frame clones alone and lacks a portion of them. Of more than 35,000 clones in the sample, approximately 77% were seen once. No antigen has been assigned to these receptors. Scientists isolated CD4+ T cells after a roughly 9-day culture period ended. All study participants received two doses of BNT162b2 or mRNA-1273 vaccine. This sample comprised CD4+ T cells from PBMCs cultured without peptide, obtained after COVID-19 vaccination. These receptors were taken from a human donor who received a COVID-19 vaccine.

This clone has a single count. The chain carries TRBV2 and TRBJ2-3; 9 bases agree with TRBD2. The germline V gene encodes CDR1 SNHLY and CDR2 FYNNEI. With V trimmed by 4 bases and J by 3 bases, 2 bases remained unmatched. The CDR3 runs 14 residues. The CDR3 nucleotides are TGTGCCAGCAGTGCGCGGGGGGGAACAGATACGCAGTATTTT. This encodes CASSARGGTDTQYF.

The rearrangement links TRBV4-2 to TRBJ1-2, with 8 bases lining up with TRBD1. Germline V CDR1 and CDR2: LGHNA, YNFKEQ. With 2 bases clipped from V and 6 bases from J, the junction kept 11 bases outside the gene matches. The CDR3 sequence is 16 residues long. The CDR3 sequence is CASSQRPRAGGDGYTF. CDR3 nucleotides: TGTGCCAGCAGCCAACGGCCCCGAGCAGGGGGCGATGGCTACACCTTC.

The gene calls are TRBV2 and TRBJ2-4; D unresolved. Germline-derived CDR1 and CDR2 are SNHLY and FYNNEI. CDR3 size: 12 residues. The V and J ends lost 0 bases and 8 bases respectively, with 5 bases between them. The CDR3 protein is CASSEAEDIQYF. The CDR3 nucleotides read TGTGCCAGCAGTGAAGCCGAGGACATTCAGTACTTC.

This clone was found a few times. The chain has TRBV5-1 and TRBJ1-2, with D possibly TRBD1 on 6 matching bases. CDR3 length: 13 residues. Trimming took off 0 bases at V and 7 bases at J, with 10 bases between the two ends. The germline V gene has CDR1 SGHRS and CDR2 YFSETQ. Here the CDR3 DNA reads TGCGCCAGCAGCTTGGACAGGGTTAGTGGCTACACCTTC. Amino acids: CASSLDRVSGYTF.

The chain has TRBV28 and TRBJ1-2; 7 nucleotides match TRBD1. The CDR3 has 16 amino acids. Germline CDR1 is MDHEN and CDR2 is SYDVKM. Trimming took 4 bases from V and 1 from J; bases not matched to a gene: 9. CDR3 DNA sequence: TGTGCCAGCAGTTCGCCTTGGGACAGACGTAACTATGGCTACACCTTC. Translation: CASSSPWDRRNYGYTF.

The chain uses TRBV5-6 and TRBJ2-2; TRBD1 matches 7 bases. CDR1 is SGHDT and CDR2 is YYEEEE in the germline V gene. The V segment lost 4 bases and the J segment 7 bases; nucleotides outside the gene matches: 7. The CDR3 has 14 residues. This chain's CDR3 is CASSAYRGYGELFF. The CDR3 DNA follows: TGTGCCAGCAGCGCATACAGGGGCTACGGGGAGCTGTTTTTT.

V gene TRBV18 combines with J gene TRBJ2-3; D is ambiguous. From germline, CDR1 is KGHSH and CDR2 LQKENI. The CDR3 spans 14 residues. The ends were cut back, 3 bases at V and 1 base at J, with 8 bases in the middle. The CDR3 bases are TGTGCCAGCTCACCCCCGACCCGCACAGATACGCAGTATTTT. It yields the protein CASSPPTRTDTQYF.

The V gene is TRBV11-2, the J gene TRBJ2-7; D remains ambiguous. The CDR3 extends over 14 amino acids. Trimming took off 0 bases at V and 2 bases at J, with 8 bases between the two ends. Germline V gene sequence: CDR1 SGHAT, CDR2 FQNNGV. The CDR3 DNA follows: TGTGCCAGCAGCTTAGATTTCATGGCCTACGAGCAGTACTTC. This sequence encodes CASSLDFMAYEQYF.

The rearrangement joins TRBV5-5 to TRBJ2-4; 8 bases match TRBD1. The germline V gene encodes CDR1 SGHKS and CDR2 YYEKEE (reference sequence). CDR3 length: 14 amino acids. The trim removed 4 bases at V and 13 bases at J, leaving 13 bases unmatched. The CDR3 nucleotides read TGTGCCAGCAGCACCGAAGCAGGGGGCGGAGTACAGTACTTC. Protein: CASSTEAGGGVQYF.

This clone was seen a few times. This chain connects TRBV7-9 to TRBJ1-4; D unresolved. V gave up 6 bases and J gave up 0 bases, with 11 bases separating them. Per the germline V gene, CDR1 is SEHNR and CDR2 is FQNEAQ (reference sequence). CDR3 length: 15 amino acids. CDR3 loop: CASSPLGATNEKLFF. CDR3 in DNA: TGTGCCAGCAGTCCCTTGGGTGCAACTAATGAAAAACTGTTTTTT.

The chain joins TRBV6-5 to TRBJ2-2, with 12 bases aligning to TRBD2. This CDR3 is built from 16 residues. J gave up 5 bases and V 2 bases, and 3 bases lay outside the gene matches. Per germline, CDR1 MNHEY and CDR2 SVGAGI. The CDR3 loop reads CASSYLAGGPTGELFF. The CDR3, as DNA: TGTGCCAGCAGTTACCTAGCGGGGGGGCCTACCGGGGAGCTGTTTTTT.

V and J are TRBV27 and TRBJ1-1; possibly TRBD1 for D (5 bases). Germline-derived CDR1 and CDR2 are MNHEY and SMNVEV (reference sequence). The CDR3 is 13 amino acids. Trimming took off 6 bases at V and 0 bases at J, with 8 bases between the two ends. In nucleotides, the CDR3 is TGTGCCAGCAGGGAGGGACTGAACACTGAAGCTTTCTTT. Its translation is CASREGLNTEAFF.

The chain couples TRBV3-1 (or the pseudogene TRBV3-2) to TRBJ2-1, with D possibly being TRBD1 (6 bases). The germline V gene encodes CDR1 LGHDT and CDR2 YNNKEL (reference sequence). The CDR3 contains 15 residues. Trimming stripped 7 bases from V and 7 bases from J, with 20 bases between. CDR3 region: CASTSTGPSGNEQFF. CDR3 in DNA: TGTGCCAGCACCAGTACAGGGCCCTCGGGGAATGAGCAGTTCTTC.

The CDR3 region is CASSVAPGATQYF. Here the CDR3 DNA reads TGTGCCAGCAGCGTAGCTCCAGGAGCGACCCAGTACTTC. V and J are TRBV9 and TRBJ2-5; D is unclear. The V and J ends lost 0 bases and 7 bases respectively, with 10 bases between them. Germline CDR1 SGDLS, CDR2 YYNGEE. The CDR3 runs 13 residues.

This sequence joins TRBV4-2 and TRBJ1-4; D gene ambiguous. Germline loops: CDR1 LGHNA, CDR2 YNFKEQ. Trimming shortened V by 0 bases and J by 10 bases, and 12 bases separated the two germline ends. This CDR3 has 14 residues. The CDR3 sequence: CASSQDFQEGKLFF. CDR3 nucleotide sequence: TGTGCCAGCAGCCAAGATTTCCAGGAGGGAAAACTGTTTTTT.

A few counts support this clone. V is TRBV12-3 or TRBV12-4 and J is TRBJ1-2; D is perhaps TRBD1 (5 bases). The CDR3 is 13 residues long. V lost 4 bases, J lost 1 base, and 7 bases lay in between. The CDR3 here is CASSWGLNYGYTF. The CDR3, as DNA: TGTGCCAGCAGTTGGGGCCTTAACTATGGCTACACCTTC.

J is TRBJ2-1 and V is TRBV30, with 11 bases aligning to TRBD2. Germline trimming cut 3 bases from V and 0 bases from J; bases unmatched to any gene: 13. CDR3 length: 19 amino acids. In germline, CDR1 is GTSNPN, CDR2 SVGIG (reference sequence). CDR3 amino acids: CAWSRDRGTSGSSYNEQFF. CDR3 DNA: TGTGCCTGGAGCAGAGACAGGGGGACTAGCGGTAGCTCCTACAATGAGCAGTTCTTC.

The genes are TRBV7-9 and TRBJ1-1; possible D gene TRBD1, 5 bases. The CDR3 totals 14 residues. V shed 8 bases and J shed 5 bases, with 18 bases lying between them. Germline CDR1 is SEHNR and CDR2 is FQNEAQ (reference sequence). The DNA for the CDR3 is TGTGCCAGCGGGTCAGAATTGGGGCTAACTGAAGCTTTCTTT. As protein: CASGSELGLTEAFF.

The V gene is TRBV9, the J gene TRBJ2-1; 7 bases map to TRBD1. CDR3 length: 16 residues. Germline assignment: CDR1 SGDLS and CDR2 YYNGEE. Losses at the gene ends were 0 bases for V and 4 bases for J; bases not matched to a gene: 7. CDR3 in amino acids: CASSVEGQETYNEQFF. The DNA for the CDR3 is TGTGCCAGCAGCGTAGAAGGACAGGAAACTTACAATGAGCAGTTCTTC.

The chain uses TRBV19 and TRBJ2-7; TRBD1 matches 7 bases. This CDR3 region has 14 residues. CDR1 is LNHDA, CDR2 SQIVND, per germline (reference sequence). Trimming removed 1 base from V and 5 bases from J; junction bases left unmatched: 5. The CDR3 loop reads CASSIGRGFNEQYF. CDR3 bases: TGTGCCAGTAGTATAGGCAGGGGGTTCAACGAGCAGTACTTC.

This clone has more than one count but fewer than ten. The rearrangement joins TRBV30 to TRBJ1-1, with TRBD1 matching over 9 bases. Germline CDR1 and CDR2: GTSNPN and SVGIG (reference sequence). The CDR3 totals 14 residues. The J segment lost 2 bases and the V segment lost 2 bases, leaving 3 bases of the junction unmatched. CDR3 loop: CAWSTGQGNTEAFF. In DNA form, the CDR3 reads TGTGCCTGGAGTACGGGACAGGGTAACACTGAAGCTTTCTTT.

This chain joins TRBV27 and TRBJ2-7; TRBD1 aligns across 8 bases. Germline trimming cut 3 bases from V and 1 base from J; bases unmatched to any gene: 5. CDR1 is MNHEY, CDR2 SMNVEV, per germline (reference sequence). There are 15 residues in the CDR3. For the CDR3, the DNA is TGTGCCAGCAGTTTCTCCGGGACAGGTTCCTACGAGCAGTACTTC. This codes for CASSFSGTGSYEQYF.

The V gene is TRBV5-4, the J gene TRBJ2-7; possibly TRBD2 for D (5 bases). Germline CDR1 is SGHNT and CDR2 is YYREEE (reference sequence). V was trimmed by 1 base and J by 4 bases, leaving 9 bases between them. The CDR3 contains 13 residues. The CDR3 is CASSLYGGYEQYF. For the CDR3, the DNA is TGTGCCAGCAGCTTGTATGGAGGTTACGAGCAGTACTTC.

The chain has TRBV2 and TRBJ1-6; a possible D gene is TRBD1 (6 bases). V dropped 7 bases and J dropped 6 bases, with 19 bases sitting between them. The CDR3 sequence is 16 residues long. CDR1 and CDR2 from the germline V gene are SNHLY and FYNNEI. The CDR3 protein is CASNPTGGQGNSPLHF. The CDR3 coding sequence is TGTGCCAGCAACCCGACCGGGGGGCAGGGTAATTCACCCCTCCACTTT.

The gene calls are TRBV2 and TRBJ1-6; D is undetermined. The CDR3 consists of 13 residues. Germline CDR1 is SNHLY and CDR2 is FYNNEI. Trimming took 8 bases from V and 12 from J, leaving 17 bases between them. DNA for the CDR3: TGTGCCAGCGCGGTCGCCCCCGCCCAACCCCTCCACTTT. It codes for CASAVAPAQPLHF.

This chain's CDR3 is CASSQERLAYNEQFF. The DNA of the CDR3 is TGTGCCAGCAGCCAAGAAAGATTAGCCTACAATGAGCAGTTCTTC. The rearrangement uses TRBV3-1 (or the pseudogene TRBV3-2) and TRBJ2-1; no clear D gene. From germline, CDR1 is LGHDT and CDR2 YNNKEL (reference sequence). V lost 0 bases and J lost 2, with 8 bases in between. There are 15 residues in the CDR3.